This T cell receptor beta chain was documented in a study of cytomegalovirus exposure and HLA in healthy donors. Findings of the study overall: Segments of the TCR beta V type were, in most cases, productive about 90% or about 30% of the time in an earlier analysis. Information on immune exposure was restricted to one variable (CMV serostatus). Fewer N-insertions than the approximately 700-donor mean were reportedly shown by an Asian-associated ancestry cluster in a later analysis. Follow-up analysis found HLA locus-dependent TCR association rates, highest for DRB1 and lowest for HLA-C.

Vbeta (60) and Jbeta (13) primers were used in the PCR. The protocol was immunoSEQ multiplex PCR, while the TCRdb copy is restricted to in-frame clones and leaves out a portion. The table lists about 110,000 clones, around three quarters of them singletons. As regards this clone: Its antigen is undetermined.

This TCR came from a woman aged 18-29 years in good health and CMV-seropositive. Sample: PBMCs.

The CDR3 DNA reads TGTGCCTGGAGCCGGCTACAGGGGGCGGATTCACCCCTCCACTTT. Translating it yields CAWSRLQGADSPLHF. The rearrangement uses TRBV30 and TRBJ1-6; 9 bases are shared with TRBD1. CDR3 length: 15 residues. J lost 8 bases, V lost 3 bases, and 8 bases had no gene match. Germline V CDR1 and CDR2: GTSNPN, SVGIG (reference sequence).